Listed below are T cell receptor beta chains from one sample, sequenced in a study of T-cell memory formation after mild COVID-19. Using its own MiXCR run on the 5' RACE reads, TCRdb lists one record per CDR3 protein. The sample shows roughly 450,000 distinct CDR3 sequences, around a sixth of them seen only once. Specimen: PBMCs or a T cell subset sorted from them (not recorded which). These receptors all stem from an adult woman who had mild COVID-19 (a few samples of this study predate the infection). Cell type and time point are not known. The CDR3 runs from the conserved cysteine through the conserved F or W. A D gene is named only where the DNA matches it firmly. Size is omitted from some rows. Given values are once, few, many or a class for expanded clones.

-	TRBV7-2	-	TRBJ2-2	CASSLSGQAGELFF	TGTGCCAGCAGCTTATCAGGCCAGGCCGGGGAGCTGTTTTTT
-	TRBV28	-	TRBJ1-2	CASRPRNYGYTF	TGTGCCAGCAGACCTCGGAACTATGGCTACACCTTC
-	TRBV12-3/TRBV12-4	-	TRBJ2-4	CASSLKGGNIQYF	TGTGCCAGCAGTTTAAAGGGGGGAAACATTCAGTACTTC
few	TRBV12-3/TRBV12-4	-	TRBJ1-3	CASRLSGNTIYF	TGTGCCAGCAGACTATCTGGAAACACCATATATTTT
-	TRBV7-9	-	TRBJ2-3	CASTAYSTASDTQYF	TGTGCCAGCACCGCCTATTCCACGGCATCAGATACGCAGTATTTT
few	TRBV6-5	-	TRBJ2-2	CATRSSLNTGELFF	TGTGCCACCAGGTCTTCCCTGAACACCGGGGAGCTGTTTTTT
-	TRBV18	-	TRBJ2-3	CASSPDTQRTDTQYF	TGTGCCAGCTCACCCGACACACAAAGGACAGATACGCAGTATTTT
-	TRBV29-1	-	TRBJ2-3	CSVRLGESTDTQYF	TGCAGCGTGCGCCTAGGGGAAAGCACAGATACGCAGTATTTT
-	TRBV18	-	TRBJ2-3	CASSPRQTAPGTDTQYF	TGTGCCAGCTCGCCGCGCCAGACAGCCCCCGGGACAGATACGCAGTATTTT
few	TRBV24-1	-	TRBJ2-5	CATSDSLTEQETQYF	TGTGCCACCAGTGATTCTCTGACGGAACAAGAGACCCAGTACTTC
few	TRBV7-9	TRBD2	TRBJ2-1	CASRSGGNNEQFF	TGTGCCAGCAGAAGCGGGGGGAACAATGAGCAGTTCTTC
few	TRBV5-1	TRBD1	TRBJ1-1	CASSRKQGRDTEAFF	TGCGCCAGCAGCCGAAAACAGGGGAGAGACACTGAAGCTTTCTTT
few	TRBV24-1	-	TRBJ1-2	CATSEGRTYGYTF	TGTGCCACCAGTGAGGGGAGGACCTATGGCTACACCTTC
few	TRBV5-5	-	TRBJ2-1	CASTPREGSSYNEQFF	TGTGCCAGCACCCCGCGTGAGGGAAGCTCCTACAATGAGCAGTTCTTC
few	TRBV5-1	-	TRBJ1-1	CASSGGQSNTEAFF	TGCGCCAGCAGCGGAGGACAGTCGAACACTGAAGCTTTCTTT
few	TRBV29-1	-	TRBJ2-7	CSANLPYGEQYF	TGCAGCGCCAATTTGCCCTATGGCGAGCAGTACTTC
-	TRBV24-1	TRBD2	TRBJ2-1	CATSGLPGRLAGPGGSYNEQFF	TGTGCCACCAGTGGCCTACCGGGCAGACTAGCGGGACCTGGTGGGTCCTACAATGAGCAGTTCTTC
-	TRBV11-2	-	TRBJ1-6	CASTEAGASPLHF	TGTGCCAGCACAGAGGCCGGCGCTTCACCCCTCCACTTT